The rows below give T cell receptor beta chains drawn from one sample of a study of T cell responses to AZD1222 COVID-19 vaccine. TCRdb keeps only in-frame clones here, not all; method: immunoSEQ multiplex PCR. The table lists 150,000 to 160,000 clones, approximately 91% of them singletons. Sequencing used peripheral blood, obtained after recovery from COVID-19. These TCRs come from an adult who had recovered from COVID-19. The CDR3 runs from the conserved cysteine through the conserved F or W. The D gene is left open where the match is weak. Only part of the rows carry a size: once, few, many, or a class if the clone is expanded.

len,v_gene,abundance,j_gene,d_gene,CDR3nt,CDR3aa
14,TRBV5-1,.,TRBJ1-2,TRBD1,TGCGCCAGCAGCTTGTCAGGGGGCGTGTATGGCTACACCTTC,CASSLSGGVYGYTF
12,TRBV3-1/TRBV3-2,.,TRBJ2-1,.,TGTGCCAGCAGCCAAGGCGGAAATGAGCAGTTCTTC,CASSQGGNEQFF
13,TRBV2,.,TRBJ2-7,.,TGTGCCAGCAATATTGGGGGACCCTACGAGCAGTACTTC,CASNIGGPYEQYF
15,TRBV7-8,.,TRBJ1-3,.,TGTGCCAGCAGCTTAGTCGGGGGCTCTGGAAACACCATATATTTT,CASSLVGGSGNTIYF
11,TRBV24-1,.,TRBJ2-3,.,TGTGCCACCAGTGCGGGAGATACGCAGTATTTT,CATSAGDTQYF
14,TRBV7-2,.,TRBJ2-1,.,TGTGCCAGCAGCAATAGCAGGTACGACGGTGAGCAGTTCTTC,CASSNSRYDGEQFF
14,TRBV5-1,few,TRBJ1-4,.,TGCGCCAGCAGCTTGTCCCTTGGGAGTGAAAAACTGTTTTTT,CASSLSLGSEKLFF
13,TRBV7-3,.,TRBJ2-1,.,TGTGCCAGCAGCTTAAACACAGACAATGAGCAGTTCTTC,CASSLNTDNEQFF
14,TRBV7-3,.,TRBJ1-1,.,TGTGCCAGCAGCCGGGACACCGTGAACACTGAAGCTTTCTTT,CASSRDTVNTEAFF
14,TRBV27,.,TRBJ2-7,.,TGTGCCAGCAGCTGGGACGGCTCTAACTACGAGCAGTACTTC,CASSWDGSNYEQYF
14,TRBV24-1,.,TRBJ2-2,TRBD1,TGTGCCACCGCGGGACAGGGGGACACCGGGGAGCTGTTTTTT,CATAGQGDTGELFF
14,TRBV11-2,.,TRBJ1-5,.,TGTGCCAGCAGCTTAGGGCCGGACAATCAGCCCCAGCATTTT,CASSLGPDNQPQHF
14,TRBV6-5,.,TRBJ2-3,TRBD2,TGTGCCCACCGGGGGGGGAGTGGAACAGATACGCAGTATTTT,CAHRGGSGTDTQYF
16,TRBV28,.,TRBJ1-2,.,TGTGCCAGCAGTTTTTTGCCCGGCTCTTCTAACTATGGCTACACCTTC,CASSFLPGSSNYGYTF
14,TRBV5-6,.,TRBJ1-1,TRBD1,TGTGCCAGCAGCTGGACAGGGGAGACCACTGAAGCTTTCTTT,CASSWTGETTEAFF
11,TRBV28,.,TRBJ2-7,.,TGTGCCAGCAGTTTGGAGTACGAGCAGTACTTC,CASSLEYEQYF
15,TRBV4-1,few,TRBJ2-7,.,TGCGCCAGCAGCCAAGCTTTGGACAACTCCTACGAGCAGTACTTC,CASSQALDNSYEQYF
11,TRBV20-1,.,TRBJ1-1,.,TGCAGTGCTAGGGACAGTCGTCAGGCTTTCTTT,CSARDSRQAFF
13,TRBV18,.,TRBJ2-7,TRBD1,TGTGCCAGCTTCGGGACAGGCGCTTACGAGCAGTACTTC,CASFGTGAYEQYF
15,TRBV7-3,.,TRBJ2-1,TRBD2,TGTGCCAGCAGCTTATTTTCGGGAGGGCGTAATGAGCAGTTCTTC,CASSLFSGGRNEQFF
18,TRBV3-1/TRBV3-2,once,TRBJ1-1,TRBD1,TGTGCCAGCAGCGAAAGGGACAGGGCAGTATTTGGGAACACTGAAGCTTTCTTT,CASSERDRAVFGNTEAFF
18,TRBV5-1,.,TRBJ2-5,TRBD2,TGCGCCAGCAATAATGGCTGGGGACTAGCGGGAGGGGCGGAGACCCAGTACTTC,CASNNGWGLAGGAETQYF
20,TRBV28,.,TRBJ1-6,TRBD1,TGTGCCAGCAGTTTATTAGTACAGGGGGCTCCCCCAATCAGAAGTTCACCCCTCCACTTT,CASSLLVQGAPPIRSSPLHF
14,TRBV9,.,TRBJ1-6,.,TGTGCCAGCAGCGTAGACGGTATTAATTCACCCCTCCACTTT,CASSVDGINSPLHF
14,TRBV6-5,.,TRBJ1-1,.,TGTGCCAGCCTCCAGAAGGGGAGCCACACTGAAGCTTTCTTT,CASLQKGSHTEAFF
17,TRBV7-6,.,TRBJ2-7,TRBD1,TGTGCCAGCAGCCATCGGGCAGGGGGCCGCTACGCGGGCGAGCAGTACTTC,CASSHRAGGRYAGEQYF
18,TRBV11-2,.,TRBJ1-3,.,TGTGCCAGCAGCTTAATTCCCCCTGTCCCAGGCTCTGGAAACACCATATATTTT,CASSLIPPVPGSGNTIYF
15,TRBV5-1,.,TRBJ2-2,.,TGCGCCAGCCAAACCGGGACAATCGTCACCGGGGAGCTGTTTTTT,CASQTGTIVTGELFF
15,TRBV28,once,TRBJ1-3,.,TGTGCCAGCAGTTTAAGCGGCAGGGGTGGAAACACCATATATTTT,CASSLSGRGGNTIYF
14,TRBV20-1,once,TRBJ2-3,TRBD2,TGCAGTGCTGGTGTCGGGGGGGATTTAGATACGCAGTATTTT,CSAGVGGDLDTQYF
15,TRBV5-1,.,TRBJ1-4,TRBD1,TGCGCCAGCAGCACTAGGACAGGGTTGAAAGAAAAACTGTTTTTT,CASSTRTGLKEKLFF
14,TRBV19,.,TRBJ1-1,.,TGTGCCAGTGAAAAGGGGGTAGGGAACACTGAAGCTTTCTTT,CASEKGVGNTEAFF
15,TRBV28,.,TRBJ2-5,.,TGTGCCAGCAGTTTCGGAGGGGCTCGAGGGGAGACCCAGTACTTC,CASSFGGARGETQYF
13,TRBV29-1,.,TRBJ2-2,TRBD1,TGCAGCGTCCACCGGACAGGGACCGGGGAGCTGTTTTTT,CSVHRTGTGELFF
14,TRBV5-4,.,TRBJ1-6,.,TGTGCCAGCAGCGTGTTTATGAGTAATTCACCCCTCCACTTT,CASSVFMSNSPLHF
15,TRBV7-6,.,TRBJ2-5,.,TGTGCCAGCAGCCCCGGGCAGGGATCTCAAGAGACCCAGTACTTC,CASSPGQGSQETQYF
14,TRBV4-3,.,TRBJ2-5,.,TGCGCCAGCAGCCAAGGGTTACAGCAAGAGACCCAGTACTTC,CASSQGLQQETQYF
14,TRBV5-4,.,TRBJ2-5,.,TGTGCCAGCAGCCCCAGCGGGCAGAGGGAGACCCAGTACTTC,CASSPSGQRETQYF
14,TRBV5-6,.,TRBJ2-2,TRBD1,TGTGCCAGCAGCTCGGACAGGGGGCCCGGGGAGCTGTTTTTT,CASSSDRGPGELFF
14,TRBV5-1,.,TRBJ2-2,TRBD2,TGCGCCAGCAGCCTGGGAGGGGTCACCGGGGAGCTGTTTTTT,CASSLGGVTGELFF
15,TRBV6-5,once,TRBJ2-1,TRBD1,TGTGCCAGCAGGGGTGGGACAGGGACCTGGGGGGAGCAGTTCTTC,CASRGGTGTWGEQFF
15,TRBV6-4,.,TRBJ1-6,TRBD1,TGTGCCAGCAGTGAAGGAGGGGGCCATAATTCACCCCTCCACTTT,CASSEGGGHNSPLHF
15,TRBV11-2,.,TRBJ2-2,.,TGTGCCAGCAGCTTAGTAGGACAGAACACCGGGGAGCTGTTTTTT,CASSLVGQNTGELFF
13,TRBV12-3/TRBV12-4,.,TRBJ1-1,.,TGTGCCAGCAGTACACAGGGAAACACTGAAGCTTTCTTT,CASSTQGNTEAFF
14,TRBV5-1,.,TRBJ2-7,.,TGCGCCAGCAGCTTGAAAGGGAACTCCTACGAGCAGTACTTC,CASSLKGNSYEQYF
15,TRBV28,.,TRBJ1-5,.,TGTGCCAGCAGTTTGTGGAGTCTTATCAATCAGCCCCAGCATTTT,CASSLWSLINQPQHF
14,TRBV11-2,.,TRBJ2-1,.,TGTGCCAGCAGCTTAAAACGGTTACTAGCTGAGCAGTTCTTC,CASSLKRLLAEQFF
13,TRBV27,few,TRBJ1-1,TRBD1,TGTGCCAGCCACGACAGGGCGCGCACTGAAGCTTTCTTT,CASHDRARTEAFF
12,TRBV11-2,.,TRBJ2-7,.,TGTGCCAGCAGCAACAGGGAACGCGAGCAGTACTTC,CASSNREREQYF
13,TRBV5-1,once,TRBJ2-7,TRBD2,TGCGCCAGCAGCTCCGGGGGGACCTACGAGCAGTACTTC,CASSSGGTYEQYF
15,TRBV10-3,.,TRBJ1-5,.,TGTGCCATCAGTGTTGGGACATCTAGCAATCAGCCCCAGCATTTT,CAISVGTSSNQPQHF
14,TRBV5-1,once,TRBJ1-3,.,TGCGCCAGCAGTCAGGGATTCGCTGGAAACACCATATATTTT,CASSQGFAGNTIYF
12,TRBV2,.,TRBJ2-2,.,TGTGCCAGCAGCCGGGACACCGGGGAGCTGTTTTTT,CASSRDTGELFF
16,TRBV7-9,.,TRBJ2-4,TRBD2,TGTGCCAGCAGCTTGGGAGGGGATGGAACCAAAAACATTCAGTACTTC,CASSLGGDGTKNIQYF